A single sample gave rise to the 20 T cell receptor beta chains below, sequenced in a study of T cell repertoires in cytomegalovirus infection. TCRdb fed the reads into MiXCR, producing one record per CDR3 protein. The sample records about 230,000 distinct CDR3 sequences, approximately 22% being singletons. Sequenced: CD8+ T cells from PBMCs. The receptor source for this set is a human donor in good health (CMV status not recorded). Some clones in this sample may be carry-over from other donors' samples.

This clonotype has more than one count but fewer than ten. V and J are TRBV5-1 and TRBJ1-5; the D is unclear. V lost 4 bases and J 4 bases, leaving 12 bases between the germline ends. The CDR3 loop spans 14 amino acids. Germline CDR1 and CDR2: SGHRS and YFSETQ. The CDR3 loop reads CASSPTPGNQPQHF. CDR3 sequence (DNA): TGCGCCAGCAGCCCGACCCCGGGGAATCAGCCCCAGCATTTT. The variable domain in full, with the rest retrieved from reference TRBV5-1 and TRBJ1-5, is KAGVTQTPRYLIKTRGQQVTLSCSPISGHRSVSWYQQTPGQGLQFLFEYFSETQRNKGNFPGRFSGRQFSNSRSEMNVSTLELGDSALYLCASSPTPGNQPQHFGDGTRLSIL.

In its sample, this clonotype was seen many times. The CDR3: CSARPRTTQETQYF. The CDR3 bases are TGCAGTGCTAGACCGCGGACAACCCAAGAGACCCAGTACTTC. This chain uses TRBV20-1 with TRBJ2-5; weak D call: TRBD1 (5 bases). V lost 2 bases and J 1 base, leaving 11 bases between the germline ends. CDR1 and CDR2 from the germline V gene are DFQATT and SNEGSKA (reference sequence). This CDR3 is built from 14 residues.

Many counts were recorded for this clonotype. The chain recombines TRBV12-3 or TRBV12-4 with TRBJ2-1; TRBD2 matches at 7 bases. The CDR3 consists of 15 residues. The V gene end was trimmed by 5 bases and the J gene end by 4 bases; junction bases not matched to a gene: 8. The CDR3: CASSPGGLLYNEQFF. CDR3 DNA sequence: TGTGCCAGCAGTCCGGGGGGACTTCTGTACAATGAGCAGTTCTTC.

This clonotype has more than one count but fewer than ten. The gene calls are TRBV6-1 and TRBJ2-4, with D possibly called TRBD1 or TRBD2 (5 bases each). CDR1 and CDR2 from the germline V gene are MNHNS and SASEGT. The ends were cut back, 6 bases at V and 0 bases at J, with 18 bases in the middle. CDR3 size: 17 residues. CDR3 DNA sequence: TGTGCCAGCAGGACTACTCGGTCGACAGTAGCCAAAAACATTCAGTACTTC. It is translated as CASRTTRSTVAKNIQYF.

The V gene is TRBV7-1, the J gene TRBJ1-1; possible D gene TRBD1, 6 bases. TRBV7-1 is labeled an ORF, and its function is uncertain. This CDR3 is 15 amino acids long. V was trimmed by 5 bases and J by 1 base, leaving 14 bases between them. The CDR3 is CASSAPTGRNTEAFF. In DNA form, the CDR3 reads TGTGCCAGCAGCGCCCCTACAGGGAGGAACACTGAAGCTTTCTTT.

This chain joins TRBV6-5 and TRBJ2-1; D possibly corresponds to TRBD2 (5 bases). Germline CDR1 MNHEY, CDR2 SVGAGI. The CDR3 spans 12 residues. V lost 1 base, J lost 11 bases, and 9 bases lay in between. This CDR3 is CASSYLGDKQFF. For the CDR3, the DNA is TGTGCCAGCAGTTACTTGGGAGATAAGCAGTTCTTC.

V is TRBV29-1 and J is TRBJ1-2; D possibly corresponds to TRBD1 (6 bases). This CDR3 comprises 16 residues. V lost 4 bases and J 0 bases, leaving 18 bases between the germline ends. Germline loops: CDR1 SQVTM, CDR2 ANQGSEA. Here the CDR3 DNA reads TGCAGCGTTGGAAGGCAGGGGAACGTTGCTAACTATGGCTACACCTTC. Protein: CSVGRQGNVANYGYTF.

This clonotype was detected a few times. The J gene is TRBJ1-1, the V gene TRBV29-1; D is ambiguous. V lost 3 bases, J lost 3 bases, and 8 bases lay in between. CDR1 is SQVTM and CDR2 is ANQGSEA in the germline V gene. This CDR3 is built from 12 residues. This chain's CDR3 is CSVEGMDTEAFF. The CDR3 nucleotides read TGCAGCGTTGAGGGGATGGACACTGAAGCTTTCTTT.

The CDR3 here is CSVGTSGTYNEQFF. In nucleotides, the CDR3 is TGCAGCGTGGGGACTAGCGGGACATACAATGAGCAGTTCTTC. This chain joins TRBV29-1 and TRBJ2-1; 13 bases fit TRBD2. This CDR3 is 14 amino acids long. Looked up from germline, CDR1 is SQVTM and CDR2 is ANQGSEA. V was pared by 6 bases and J by 4 bases, with 3 bases of the junction left unmatched.

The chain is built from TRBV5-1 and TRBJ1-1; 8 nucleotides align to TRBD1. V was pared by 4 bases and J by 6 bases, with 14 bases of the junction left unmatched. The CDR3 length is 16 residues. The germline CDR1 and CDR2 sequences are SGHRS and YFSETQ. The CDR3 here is CASSQMTGVKGPEAFF. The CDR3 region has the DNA TGCGCCAGCAGCCAAATGACAGGGGTGAAGGGACCTGAAGCTTTCTTT. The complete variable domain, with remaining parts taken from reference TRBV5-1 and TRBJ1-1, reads KAGVTQTPRYLIKTRGQQVTLSCSPISGHRSVSWYQQTPGQGLQFLFEYFSETQRNKGNFPGRFSGRQFSNSRSEMNVSTLELGDSALYLCASSQMTGVKGPEAFFGQGTRLTVV.

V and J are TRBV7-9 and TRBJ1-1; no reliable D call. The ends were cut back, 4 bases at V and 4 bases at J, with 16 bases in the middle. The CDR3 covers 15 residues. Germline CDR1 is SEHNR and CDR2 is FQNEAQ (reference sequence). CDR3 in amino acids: CASSYKAGVVTEAFF. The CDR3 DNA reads TGTGCCAGCAGCTACAAAGCTGGGGTAGTCACTGAAGCTTTCTTT. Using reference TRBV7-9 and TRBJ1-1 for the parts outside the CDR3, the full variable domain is DTGVSQNPRHKITKRGQNVTFRCDPISEHNRLYWYRQTLGQGPEFLTYFQNEAQLEKSRLLSDRFSAERPKGSFSTLEIQRTEQGDSAMYLCASSYKAGVVTEAFFGQGTRLTVV.

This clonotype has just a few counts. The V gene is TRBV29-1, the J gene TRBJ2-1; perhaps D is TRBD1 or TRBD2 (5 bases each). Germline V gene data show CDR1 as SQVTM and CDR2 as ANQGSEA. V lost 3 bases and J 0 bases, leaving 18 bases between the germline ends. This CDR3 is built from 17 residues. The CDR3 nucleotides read TGCAGCGTTGAGGGGGTCAGGGAGAAAGGCTCCTACAATGAGCAGTTCTTC. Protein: CSVEGVREKGSYNEQFF.

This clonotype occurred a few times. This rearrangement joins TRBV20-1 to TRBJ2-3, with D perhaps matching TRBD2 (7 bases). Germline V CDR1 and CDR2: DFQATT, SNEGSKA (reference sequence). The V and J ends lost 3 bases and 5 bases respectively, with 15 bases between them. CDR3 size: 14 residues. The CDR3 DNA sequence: TGCAGTGCTAGCAAGGGGGGGGCCGGAGATACGCAGTATTTT. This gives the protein CSASKGGAGDTQYF.

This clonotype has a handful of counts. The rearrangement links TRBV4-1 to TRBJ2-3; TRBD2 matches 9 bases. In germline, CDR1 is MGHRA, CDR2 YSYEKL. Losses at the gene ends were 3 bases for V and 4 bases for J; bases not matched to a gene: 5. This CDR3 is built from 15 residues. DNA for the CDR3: TGCGCCAGCAGCCATTTGGCGGGGGGGCCAGATACGCAGTATTTT. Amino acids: CASSHLAGGPDTQYF.

CDR3 nucleotide sequence: TGTGCCAGCAGCGCACGGGGACGGGACAATGAGCAGTTCTTC. The encoded protein is CASSARGRDNEQFF. V is TRBV7-6 and J is TRBJ2-1; D might be TRBD1 or TRBD2, each matching 5 bases. CDR3 length: 14 residues. Germline CDR1 SGHVS, CDR2 FNYEAQ. V lost 5 bases and J lost 5, with 13 bases in between.

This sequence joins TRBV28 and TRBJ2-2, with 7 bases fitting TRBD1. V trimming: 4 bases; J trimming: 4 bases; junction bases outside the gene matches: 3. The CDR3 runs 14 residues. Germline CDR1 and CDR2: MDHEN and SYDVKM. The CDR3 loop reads CASSSQGRTGELFF. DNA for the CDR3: TGTGCCAGCAGTTCACAGGGGCGCACCGGGGAGCTGTTTTTT.

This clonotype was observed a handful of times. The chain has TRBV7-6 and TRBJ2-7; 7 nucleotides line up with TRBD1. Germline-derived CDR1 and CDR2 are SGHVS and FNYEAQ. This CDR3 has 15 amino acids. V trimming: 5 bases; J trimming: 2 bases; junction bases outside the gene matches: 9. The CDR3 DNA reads TGTGCCAGCAGCCCGACAGGGCCGGGACCCTACGAGCAGTACTTC. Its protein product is CASSPTGPGPYEQYF.

The CDR3 region is CATNRADGGSYEQYF. The CDR3 DNA sequence: TGTGCCACCAACAGAGCTGACGGCGGCTCCTACGAGCAGTACTTC. The rearrangement links TRBV24-1 to TRBJ2-7; D is undetermined. CDR1 is KGHDR, CDR2 SFDVKD, per germline. There are 15 residues in the CDR3. V was cut by 8 bases and J by 0 bases, with 16 bases left in between.

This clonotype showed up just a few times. In DNA form, the CDR3 reads TGTGCCAGCAGTGACCCGGACAGGTACCAAGAGACCCAGTACTTC. Encoded protein: CASSDPDRYQETQYF. This chain joins TRBV25-1 and TRBJ2-5; the match to TRBD1 covers 7 bases. CDR1 is MGHDK and CDR2 is SYGVNS in the germline V gene. The CDR3 covers 15 residues. The V and J ends lost 3 bases and 0 bases, in that order; junction bases with no gene match: 4.

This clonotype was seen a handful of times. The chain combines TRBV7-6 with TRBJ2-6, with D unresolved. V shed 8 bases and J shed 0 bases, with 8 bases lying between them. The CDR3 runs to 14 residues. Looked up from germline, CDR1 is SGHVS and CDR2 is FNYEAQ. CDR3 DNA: TGTGCCAGCTTTGACGGCTCTGGGGCCAACGTCCTGACTTTC. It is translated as CASFDGSGANVLTF.